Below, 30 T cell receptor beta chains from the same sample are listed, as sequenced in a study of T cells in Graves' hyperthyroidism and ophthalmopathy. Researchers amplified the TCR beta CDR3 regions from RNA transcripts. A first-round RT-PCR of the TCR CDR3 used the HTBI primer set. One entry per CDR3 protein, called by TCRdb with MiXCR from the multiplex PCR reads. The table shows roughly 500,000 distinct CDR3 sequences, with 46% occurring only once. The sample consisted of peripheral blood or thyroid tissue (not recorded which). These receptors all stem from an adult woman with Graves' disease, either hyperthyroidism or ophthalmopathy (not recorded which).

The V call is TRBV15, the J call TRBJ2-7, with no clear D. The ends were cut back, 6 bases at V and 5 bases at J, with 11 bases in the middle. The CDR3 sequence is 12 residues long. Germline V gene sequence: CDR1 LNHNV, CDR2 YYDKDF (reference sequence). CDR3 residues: CATSPALDEQYF. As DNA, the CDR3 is TGTGCCACCAGTCCGGCGTTAGACGAGCAGTACTTC.

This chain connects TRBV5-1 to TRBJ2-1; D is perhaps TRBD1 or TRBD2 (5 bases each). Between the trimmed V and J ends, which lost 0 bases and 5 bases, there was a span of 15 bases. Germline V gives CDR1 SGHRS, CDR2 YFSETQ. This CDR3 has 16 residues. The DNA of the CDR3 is TGCGCCAGCAGCTTGGAGTTTTGGGACGGTAACAATGAGCAGTTCTTC. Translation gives CASSLEFWDGNNEQFF.

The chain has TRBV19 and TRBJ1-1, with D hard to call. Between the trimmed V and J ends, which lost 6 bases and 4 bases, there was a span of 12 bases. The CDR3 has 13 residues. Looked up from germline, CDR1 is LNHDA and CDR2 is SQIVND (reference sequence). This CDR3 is CASSSWSATEAFF. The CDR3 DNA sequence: TGTGCCAGTAGCTCCTGGAGTGCCACTGAAGCTTTCTTT.

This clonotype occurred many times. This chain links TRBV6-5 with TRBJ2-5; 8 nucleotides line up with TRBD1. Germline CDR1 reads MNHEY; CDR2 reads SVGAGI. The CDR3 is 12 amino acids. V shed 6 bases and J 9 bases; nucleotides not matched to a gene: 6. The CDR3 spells CASSLAGGAQYF. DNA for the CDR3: TGTGCCAGCAGCCTGGCAGGGGGCGCCCAGTACTTC.

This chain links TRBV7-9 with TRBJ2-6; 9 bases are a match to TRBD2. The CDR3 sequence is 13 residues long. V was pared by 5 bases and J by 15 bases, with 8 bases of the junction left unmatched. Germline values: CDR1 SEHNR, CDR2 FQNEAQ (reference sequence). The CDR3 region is CASSHGAGLALTF. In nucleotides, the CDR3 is TGTGCCAGCAGCCACGGGGCGGGACTAGCCCTGACTTTC.

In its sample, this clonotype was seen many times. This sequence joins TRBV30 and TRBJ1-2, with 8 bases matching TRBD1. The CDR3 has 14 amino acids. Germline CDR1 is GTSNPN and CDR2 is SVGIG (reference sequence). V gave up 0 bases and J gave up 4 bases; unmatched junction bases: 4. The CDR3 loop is CAWSVGTGAYGYTF. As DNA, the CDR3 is TGTGCCTGGAGTGTGGGGACAGGCGCCTATGGCTACACCTTC.

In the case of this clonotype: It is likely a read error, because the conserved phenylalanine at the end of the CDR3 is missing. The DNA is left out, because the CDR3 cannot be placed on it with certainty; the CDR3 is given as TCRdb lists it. The CDR3: CASSVDTVS. The rearrangement uses TRBV9 and TRBJ1-1. The CDR3 length equals 9 residues, ends included. Germline V gene data show CDR1 as SGDLS and CDR2 as YYNGEE.

CDR3 DNA: TGTGCCAGCAGCTTAGCGGGACAGGGGCTCCCTGGGGCCAACGTCCTGACTTTC. It translates to CASSLAGQGLPGANVLTF. This chain joins TRBV7-9 and TRBJ2-6; 10 bases fit TRBD1. Germline CDR1 SEHNR, CDR2 FQNEAQ (reference sequence). The CDR3 consists of 18 residues. V dropped 0 bases and J dropped 2; count of bases not matched to a gene: 4.

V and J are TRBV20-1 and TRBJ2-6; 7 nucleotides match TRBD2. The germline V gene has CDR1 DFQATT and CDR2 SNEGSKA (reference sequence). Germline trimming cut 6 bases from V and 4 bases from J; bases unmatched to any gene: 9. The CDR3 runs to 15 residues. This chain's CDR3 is CSADYAAGGANVLTF. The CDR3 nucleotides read TGCAGTGCCGATTACGCAGCGGGAGGGGCCAACGTCCTGACTTTC.

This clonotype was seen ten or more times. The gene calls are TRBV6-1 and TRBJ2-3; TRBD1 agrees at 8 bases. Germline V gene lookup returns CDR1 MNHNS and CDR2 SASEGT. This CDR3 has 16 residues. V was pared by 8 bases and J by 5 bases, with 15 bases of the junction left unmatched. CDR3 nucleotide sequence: TGTGCCAGCTCACATCCTTTGGACAGGGAAGTAGATACGCAGTATTTT. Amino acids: CASSHPLDREVDTQYF.

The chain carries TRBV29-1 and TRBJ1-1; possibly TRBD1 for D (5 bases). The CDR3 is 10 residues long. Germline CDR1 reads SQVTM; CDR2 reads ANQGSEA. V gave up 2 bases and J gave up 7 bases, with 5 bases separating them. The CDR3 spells CSVERGEAFF. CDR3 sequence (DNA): TGCAGCGTTGAAAGGGGTGAAGCTTTCTTT.

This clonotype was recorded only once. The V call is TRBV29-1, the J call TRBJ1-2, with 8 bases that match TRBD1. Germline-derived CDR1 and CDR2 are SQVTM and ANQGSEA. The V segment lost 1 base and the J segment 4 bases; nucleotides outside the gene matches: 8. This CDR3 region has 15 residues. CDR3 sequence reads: CSVEVTGGFGYGYTF. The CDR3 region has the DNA TGCAGCGTTGAAGTTACAGGGGGTTTTGGCTATGGCTACACCTTC.

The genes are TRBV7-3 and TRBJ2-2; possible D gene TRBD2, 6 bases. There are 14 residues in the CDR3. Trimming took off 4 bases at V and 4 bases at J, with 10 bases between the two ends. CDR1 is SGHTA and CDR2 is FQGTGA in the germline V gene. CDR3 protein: CASSSTGVTGELFF. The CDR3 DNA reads TGTGCCAGCAGCTCTACGGGAGTCACCGGGGAGCTGTTTTTT.

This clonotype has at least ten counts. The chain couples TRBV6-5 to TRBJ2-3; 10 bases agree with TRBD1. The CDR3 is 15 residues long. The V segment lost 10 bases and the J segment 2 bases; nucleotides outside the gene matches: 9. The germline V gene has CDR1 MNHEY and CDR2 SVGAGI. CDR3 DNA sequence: TGTGCCATCTCGCCCGGGACAGGGGACACAGATACGCAGTATTTT. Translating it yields CAISPGTGDTDTQYF.

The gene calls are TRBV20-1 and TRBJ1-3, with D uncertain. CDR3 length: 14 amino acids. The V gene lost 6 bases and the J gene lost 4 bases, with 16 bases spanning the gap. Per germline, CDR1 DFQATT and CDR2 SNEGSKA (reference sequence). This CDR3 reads CSAKPIQQGNTIYF. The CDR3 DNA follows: TGCAGTGCCAAACCGATTCAACAGGGAAACACCATATATTTT.

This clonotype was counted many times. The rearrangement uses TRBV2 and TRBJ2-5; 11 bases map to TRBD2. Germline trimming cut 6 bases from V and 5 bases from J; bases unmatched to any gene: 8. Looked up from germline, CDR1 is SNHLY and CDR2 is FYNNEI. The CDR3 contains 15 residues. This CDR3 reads CASRKLAGETETQYF. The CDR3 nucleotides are TGTGCCAGCAGGAAACTAGCGGGAGAAACGGAGACCCAGTACTTC.

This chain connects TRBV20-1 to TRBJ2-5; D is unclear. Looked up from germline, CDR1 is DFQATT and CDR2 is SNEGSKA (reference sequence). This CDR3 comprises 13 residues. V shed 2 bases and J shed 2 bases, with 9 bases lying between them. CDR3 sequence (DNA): TGCAGTGCTAGAAGGCCGTATCAAGAGACCCAGTACTTC. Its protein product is CSARRPYQETQYF.

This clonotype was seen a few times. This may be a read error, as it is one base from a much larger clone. CDR3 in amino acids: CAIWTGACPGELFF. CDR3 DNA sequence: TGTGCCATTTGGACAGGGGCCTGCCCCGGGGAGCTGTTTTTT. J is TRBJ2-2 and V is TRBV12-3 or TRBV12-4; 9 bases agree with TRBD1. The CDR3 spans 14 residues. The trim removed 10 bases at V and 6 bases at J, leaving 9 bases unmatched.

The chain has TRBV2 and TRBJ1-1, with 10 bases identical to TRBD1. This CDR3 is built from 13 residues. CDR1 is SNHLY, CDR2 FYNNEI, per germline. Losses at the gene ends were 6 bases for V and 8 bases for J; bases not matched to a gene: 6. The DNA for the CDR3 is TGTGCCAGCAGGAGGACAGGGGGGATGGAAGCTTTCTTT. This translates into CASRRTGGMEAFF.

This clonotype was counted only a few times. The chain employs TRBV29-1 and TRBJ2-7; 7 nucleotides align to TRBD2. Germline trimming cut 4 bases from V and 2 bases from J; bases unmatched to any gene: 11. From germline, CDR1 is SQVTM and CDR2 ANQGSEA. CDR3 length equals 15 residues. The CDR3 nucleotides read TGCAGCGTTGCGGGATTGGGAGGGGTAACCTACGAGCAGTACTTC. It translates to CSVAGLGGVTYEQYF.

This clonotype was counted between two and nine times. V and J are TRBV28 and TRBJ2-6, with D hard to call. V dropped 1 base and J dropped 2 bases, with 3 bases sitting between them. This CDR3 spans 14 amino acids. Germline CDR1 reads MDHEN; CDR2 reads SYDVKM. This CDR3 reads CASSLFAGANVLTF. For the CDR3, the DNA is TGTGCCAGCAGTTTATTCGCTGGGGCCAACGTCCTGACTTTC.

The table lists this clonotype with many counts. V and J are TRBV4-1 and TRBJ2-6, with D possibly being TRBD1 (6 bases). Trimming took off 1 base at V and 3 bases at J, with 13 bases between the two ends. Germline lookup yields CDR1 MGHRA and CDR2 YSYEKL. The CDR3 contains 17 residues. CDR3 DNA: TGCGCCAGCAGCCAAGTTGCAGGGGTTGGTGGGGCCAACGTCCTGACTTTC. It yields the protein CASSQVAGVGGANVLTF.

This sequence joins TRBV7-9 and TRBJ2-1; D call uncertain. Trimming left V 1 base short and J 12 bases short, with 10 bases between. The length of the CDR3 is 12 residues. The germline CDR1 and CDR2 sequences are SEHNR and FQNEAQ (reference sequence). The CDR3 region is CASSLEARGQFF. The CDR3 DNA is TGTGCCAGCAGCTTAGAGGCCCGAGGGCAGTTCTTC.

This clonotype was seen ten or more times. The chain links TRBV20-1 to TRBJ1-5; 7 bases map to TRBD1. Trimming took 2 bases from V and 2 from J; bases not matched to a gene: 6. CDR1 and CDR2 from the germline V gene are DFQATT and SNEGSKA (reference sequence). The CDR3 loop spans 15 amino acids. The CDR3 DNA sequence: TGCAGTGCTAGAAGAACAGGGGTTCGCAATCAGCCCCAGCATTTT. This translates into CSARRTGVRNQPQHF.

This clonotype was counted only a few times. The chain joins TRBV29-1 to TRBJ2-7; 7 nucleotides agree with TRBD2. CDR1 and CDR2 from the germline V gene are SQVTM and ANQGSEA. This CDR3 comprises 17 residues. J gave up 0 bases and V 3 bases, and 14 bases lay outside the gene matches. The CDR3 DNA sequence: TGCAGCGTTGAGGGCGGGGGTAGTACAGGTAGCTCCTACGAGCAGTACTTC. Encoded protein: CSVEGGGSTGSSYEQYF.

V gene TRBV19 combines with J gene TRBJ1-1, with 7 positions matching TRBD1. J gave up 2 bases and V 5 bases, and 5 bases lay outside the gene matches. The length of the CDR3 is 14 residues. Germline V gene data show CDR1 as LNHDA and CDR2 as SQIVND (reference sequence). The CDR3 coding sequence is TGTGCCAGTAGTCCCAGGGGGTTTAACACTGAAGCTTTCTTT. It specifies CASSPRGFNTEAFF. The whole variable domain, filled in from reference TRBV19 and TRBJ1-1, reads DGGITQSPKYLFRKEGQNVTLSCEQNLNHDAMYWYRQDPGQGLRLIYYSQIVNDFQKGDIAEGYSVSREKKESFPLTVTSAQKNPTAFYLCASSPRGFNTEAFFGQGTRLTVV.

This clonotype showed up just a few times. The CDR3 loop is CASSGDRGTGGNYGYTF. The DNA of the CDR3 is TGTGCCAGCAGCGGGGACAGGGGGACAGGGGGCAACTATGGCTACACCTTC. This chain links TRBV27 with TRBJ1-2; 12 positions agree with TRBD1. Trimming cost V 6 bases and J 2 bases; bases outside gene matches: 10. Germline CDR1 is MNHEY and CDR2 is SMNVEV (reference sequence). The CDR3 totals 17 residues.

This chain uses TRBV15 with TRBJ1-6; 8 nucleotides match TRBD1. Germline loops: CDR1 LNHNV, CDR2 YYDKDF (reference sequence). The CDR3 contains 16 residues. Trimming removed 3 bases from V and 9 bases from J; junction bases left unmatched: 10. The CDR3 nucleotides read TGTGCCACCAGCAGCCCCCCGGGACAGGAGATTTCACCCCTCCACTTT. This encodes CATSSPPGQEISPLHF.

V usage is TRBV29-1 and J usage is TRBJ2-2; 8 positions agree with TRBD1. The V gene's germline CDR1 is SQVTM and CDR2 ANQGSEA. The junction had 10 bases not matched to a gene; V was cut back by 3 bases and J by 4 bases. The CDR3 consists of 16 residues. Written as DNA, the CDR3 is TGCAGCGTTGATCGGGGCGGGACAGGACGCACCGGGGAGCTGTTTTTT. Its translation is CSVDRGGTGRTGELFF.

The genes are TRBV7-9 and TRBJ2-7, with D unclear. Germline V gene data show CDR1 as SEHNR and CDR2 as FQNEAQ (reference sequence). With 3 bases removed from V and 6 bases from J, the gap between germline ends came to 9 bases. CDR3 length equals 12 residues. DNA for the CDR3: TGTGCCAGCAGCTTTACTGATAGCGAGCAGTACTTC. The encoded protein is CASSFTDSEQYF.